This TCR beta chain derives from a study of cytomegalovirus exposure and HLA in healthy donors. The PCR ran on 60 Vbeta and 13 Jbeta primers. The data were produced by immunoSEQ multiplex PCR, yet TCRdb's version contains in-frame clones alone and is incomplete. The sample holds roughly 120,000 clones, about 72% seen once. Among the donors, all were healthy bone marrow donors. This clone was counted between two and nine times. What it binds is not known. Findings of the study overall: As was reported, the HLA-A and HLA-B alleles of most subjects were accurately predicted from TCR beta sequences.

In germline, CDR1 is SNHLY, CDR2 FYNNEI. V was trimmed by 2 bases and J by 1 base, leaving 11 bases between them. The CDR3 contains 16 residues. The V call is TRBV2, the J call TRBJ2-2; possibly TRBD1 for D (5 bases). This TCR was sampled from a man between 50 and 59 years old in good health and CMV-seropositive. Sequenced input: PBMCs. CDR3 sequence: CASSELRDLNTGELFF. DNA for the CDR3: TGTGCCAGCAGTGAACTCAGGGATTTGAACACCGGGGAGCTGTTTTTT.